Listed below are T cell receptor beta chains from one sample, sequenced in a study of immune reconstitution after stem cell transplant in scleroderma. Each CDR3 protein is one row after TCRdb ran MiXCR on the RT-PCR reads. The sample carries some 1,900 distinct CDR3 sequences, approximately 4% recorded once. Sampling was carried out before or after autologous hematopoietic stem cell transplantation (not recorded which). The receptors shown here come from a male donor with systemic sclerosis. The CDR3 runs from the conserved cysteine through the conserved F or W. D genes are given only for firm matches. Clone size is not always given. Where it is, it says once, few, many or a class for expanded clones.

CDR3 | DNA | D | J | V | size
CASSLAALTGYNEQFF | TGCGCCAGCAGCTTGGCGGCTCTGACAGGGTACAATGAGCAGTTCTTC | TRBD1 | TRBJ2-1 | TRBV5-1 | medium-sized
CASSSSGTKKGNEQFF | TGTGCCAGCAGTTCCTCCGGGACAAAGAAGGGCAATGAGCAGTTCTTC | NA | TRBJ2-1 | TRBV28 | medium-sized
CSARWLGTEAFF | TGCAGTGCTAGATGGCTGGGGACTGAAGCTTTCTTT | NA | TRBJ1-1 | TRBV20-1 | medium-sized
CASSQLRQETQYF | TGTGCCAGCAGCCAGTTGAGGCAAGAGACCCAGTACTTC | NA | TRBJ2-5 | TRBV14 | medium-sized
CSARVLGLGGHNEQFF | TGCAGTGCTAGAGTGTTGGGTCTGGGCGGACACAATGAGCAGTTCTTC | NA | TRBJ2-1 | TRBV20-1 | medium-sized
CASIPTSGGYNEQFF | TGTGCCAGCATCCCAACTAGCGGGGGTTACAATGAGCAGTTCTTC | TRBD2 | TRBJ2-1 | TRBV7-2 | many
CASRDLYLDSYEQYF | TGTGCCAGCAGAGACCTATACCTGGACTCCTACGAGCAGTACTTC | NA | TRBJ2-7 | TRBV2 | medium-sized
CASSGTAGQGNTEAFF | TGCGCCAGCAGCGGGACGGCGGGACAGGGGAACACTGAAGCTTTCTTT | TRBD1 | TRBJ1-1 | TRBV5-1 | medium-sized
CASSPYGTGIYEQYF | TGTGCCAGCAGCCCGTACGGGACAGGGATCTACGAGCAGTACTTC | TRBD1 | TRBJ2-7 | TRBV7-6 | medium-sized
CASSYRSGARETQYF | TGTGCCAGCAGTTATAGGAGCGGGGCCCGAGAGACCCAGTACTTC | TRBD2 | TRBJ2-5 | TRBV12-3/TRBV12-4 | medium-sized
CSVRSDSLSGPYEQYF | TGCAGCGTTCGATCTGATTCGTTGAGTGGTCCCTACGAGCAGTACTTC | NA | TRBJ2-7 | TRBV29-1 | medium-sized
CASSLDGGSTDTQYF | TGTGCCAGCAGCTTAGACGGCGGGTCCACAGATACGCAGTATTTT | NA | TRBJ2-3 | TRBV7-9 | medium-sized
CSARVVGSGSKNEQYF | TGCAGTGCTAGAGTTGTAGGTAGCGGGAGTAAAAACGAGCAGTACTTC | TRBD2 | TRBJ2-7 | TRBV20-1 | medium-sized
CASSTPPSGGADTQYF | TGCGCCAGCAGCACGCCTCCTAGCGGGGGGGCAGATACGCAGTATTTT | TRBD2 | TRBJ2-3 | TRBV5-1 | NA
CSATISGQGRDEQYF | TGCAGTGCCACAATCTCGGGACAGGGTCGCGACGAGCAGTACTTC | TRBD1 | TRBJ2-7 | TRBV20-1 | medium-sized
CAWSVYRGAGGREQFF | TGTGCCTGGAGTGTATATCGAGGGGCCGGAGGGCGTGAGCAGTTCTTC | NA | TRBJ2-1 | TRBV30 | medium-sized
CSVAGGAGANVLTF | TGCAGCGTTGCGGGGGGGGCTGGGGCCAACGTCCTGACTTTC | TRBD2 | TRBJ2-6 | TRBV29-1 | medium-sized
CASSYTDSFYGYTF | TGTGCCAGCAGTTACACGGACAGCTTCTATGGCTACACCTTC | NA | TRBJ1-2 | TRBV6-2/TRBV6-3 | large
CATSNIGSYNEQFF | TGTGCCACCAGCAATATAGGCTCCTACAATGAGCAGTTCTTC | NA | TRBJ2-1 | TRBV15 | medium-sized
CSARRDRAQYF | TGCAGTGCTAGGCGGGACAGGGCCCAGTACTTC | TRBD1 | TRBJ2-5 | TRBV20-1 | medium-sized
CSAKDSRGYTF | TGCAGTGCTAAAGACAGTCGTGGCTACACCTTC | NA | TRBJ1-2 | TRBV20-1 | medium-sized
CASSLALDRGQETQYF | TGTGCCAGCAGTTTAGCCCTGGACAGGGGCCAAGAGACCCAGTACTTC | TRBD1 | TRBJ2-5 | TRBV12-3/TRBV12-4 | medium-sized
CASSLYLGVHEQFF | TGCGCCAGCAGCTTGTATCTAGGGGTGCATGAGCAGTTCTTC | NA | TRBJ2-1 | TRBV5-1 | medium-sized
CASSLGGHTHTDTQYF | TGCGCCAGCAGCTTGGGAGGCCACACACACACAGATACGCAGTATTTT | NA | TRBJ2-3 | TRBV5-1 | medium-sized
CASSEGLAASGGELFF | TGTGCCAGCAGTGAAGGACTAGCGGCCTCGGGAGGGGAGCTGTTTTTT | TRBD2 | TRBJ2-2 | TRBV2 | medium-sized
CASSPYPGQGVEAFF | TGTGCCAGCAGCCCGTACCCGGGACAGGGGGTGGAAGCTTTCTTT | TRBD1 | TRBJ1-1 | TRBV7-3 | medium-sized
CASSYGGKIEQYF | TGTGCCAGCAGTTATGGGGGGAAGATAGAGCAGTACTTC | NA | TRBJ2-7 | TRBV6-5 | large